Listed below are T cell receptor beta chains from one sample, sequenced in a study of T cells in Graves' hyperthyroidism and ophthalmopathy. TCRdb analysed the multiplex PCR reads with MiXCR anew, one entry per CDR3 protein. This table has 490,000 or so distinct CDR3 sequences, approximately 48% appearing once. The source material was peripheral blood or thyroid tissue (not recorded which). The receptors here all came from an adult woman with Graves' disease, either hyperthyroidism or ophthalmopathy (not recorded which). The conserved cysteine and the conserved F or W are not part of the CDR3 here. The D gene is left open where the match is weak. Where a row states a size, it is once, few, many or the class of an expanded clone; other rows omit it.

cdr3_length clone_size j_call v_call d_call cdr3_aa
13 many TRBJ2-7 TRBV15 NA ATSRDRGFGYEQY
11 once TRBJ2-5 TRBV29-1 TRBD1 SVRQGAQETQY
12 many TRBJ2-5 TRBV29-1 TRBD2 SVEPASGRETQY
14 many TRBJ2-6 TRBV5-1 TRBD1 ASSLDRVPGANVLT
12 NA TRBJ1-5 TRBV9 TRBD1 ASSPWTGVQPQH
13 NA TRBJ2-2 TRBV7-2 NA ATPRFGGQAGALF
15 few TRBJ2-7 TRBV7-2 TRBD2 ASSLALGGRARLEQY
11 NA TRBJ2-2 TRBV29-1 NA SVEMTVTGELF
14 NA TRBJ1-2 TRBV20-1 NA SATERDTFGDDGYT
10 few TRBJ2-5 TRBV7-2 NA ASSPPVETQY
12 NA TRBJ2-7 TRBV7-2 NA ASSLAGTVYEQY
12 NA TRBJ2-5 TRBV10-2 TRBD2 ASSESREGETQY
13 few TRBJ1-2 TRBV15 TRBD1 ATSREAGGGYGYT
12 many TRBJ1-1 TRBV29-1 TRBD1 SVDRQGYGTEAF
13 NA TRBJ1-2 TRBV5-5 NA PSSLGGRARYGYT
13 NA TRBJ2-7 TRBV7-9 TRBD2 ASSLMGSSGYEQY
11 few TRBJ1-6 TRBV20-1 NA SAKVRGNSPLH
14 few TRBJ1-2 TRBV20-1 NA SAGGVGTPGDDGYT
10 many TRBJ1-1 TRBV2 NA ASSTRDTEAF
13 once TRBJ2-6 TRBV7-9 TRBD1 ASSLAGTGDNVLT
12 many TRBJ1-3 TRBV20-1 TRBD1 SALSGQGRNTIY
13 many TRBJ2-7 TRBV5-1 NA ASSLGGGNSYEQY
12 many TRBJ1-1 TRBV12-3/TRBV12-4 NA ASSLIQGLTEAF
12 NA TRBJ2-5 TRBV7-2 NA ASSTGTVKETQY
10 NA TRBJ2-7 TRBV7-2 NA ASSLVRHEQY
13 many TRBJ1-5 TRBV28 NA ASSFGQISNQPQH
13 many TRBJ2-7 TRBV20-1 TRBD2 SASPGTTPDDEQY
13 many TRBJ1-4 TRBV12-3/TRBV12-4 NA ASRISGQPNEKLF
9 NA TRBJ2-7 TRBV29-1 NA SSSGENEQY
11 many TRBJ2-7 TRBV9 NA ASSVIGKGEQY
12 NA TRBJ2-6 TRBV20-1 NA SASVDRGANVLT
11 NA TRBJ2-7 TRBV9 TRBD1 ASSVVGQGEQY
11 few TRBJ1-3 TRBV2 NA ASNGRWGNTIY
14 NA NA TRBV19 NA ASSITSRRDSYEQY
9 NA TRBJ2-7 TRBV5-5 NA ASSPAWEQY
14 NA TRBJ1-1 TRBV12-3/TRBV12-4 TRBD1 ASSPGTGGTGTEAF
10 NA TRBJ2-6 TRBV11-1 NA ASSHQANVLT
12 NA TRBJ1-5 TRBV2 NA ARSLEGRNQPQH
11 NA TRBJ1-1 TRBV27 NA ASSRMVNTEAF
15 many TRBJ1-1 TRBV25-1 TRBD1 ASSEQLTGSMNTEAF
13 many TRBJ1-6 TRBV28 TRBD1 ASSSVDRANSPLH
12 NA TRBJ2-1 TRBV7-9 TRBD1 ASSMDRAYNEQF
11 many TRBJ2-7 TRBV7-3 TRBD1 ASSLRQGAEQY
12 many TRBJ2-7 TRBV7-9 NA ASSRGEGTYEQY
12 few TRBJ2-3 TRBV10-3 NA ATTLDSGADTQY
12 few TRBJ1-6 TRBV25-1 TRBD1 ASSEGTGFSPLH
12 many TRBJ1-4 TRBV6-1 NA ASTRAATNEKLF
13 NA TRBJ1-5 TRBV2 TRBD1 ASSGFATGDQPQH
14 NA TRBJ2-5 TRBV6-5 NA ASSYGGGIRQETQY
15 NA TRBJ1-6 TRBV3-1 NA ASSQTWDQGRDSPLH
12 NA TRBJ1-2 TRBV11-2 NA ASSLGDAEYGYT
16 few TRBJ1-3 TRBV7-9 TRBD1 ASSYQSPGQTSGNTIY
12 many TRBJ2-7 TRBV2 TRBD2 ASSVGGGVWEQY
11 few TRBJ2-7 TRBV27 NA ASTSPASYEQY
13 NA TRBJ1-3 TRBV19 NA ASNTGSDSGNTIY